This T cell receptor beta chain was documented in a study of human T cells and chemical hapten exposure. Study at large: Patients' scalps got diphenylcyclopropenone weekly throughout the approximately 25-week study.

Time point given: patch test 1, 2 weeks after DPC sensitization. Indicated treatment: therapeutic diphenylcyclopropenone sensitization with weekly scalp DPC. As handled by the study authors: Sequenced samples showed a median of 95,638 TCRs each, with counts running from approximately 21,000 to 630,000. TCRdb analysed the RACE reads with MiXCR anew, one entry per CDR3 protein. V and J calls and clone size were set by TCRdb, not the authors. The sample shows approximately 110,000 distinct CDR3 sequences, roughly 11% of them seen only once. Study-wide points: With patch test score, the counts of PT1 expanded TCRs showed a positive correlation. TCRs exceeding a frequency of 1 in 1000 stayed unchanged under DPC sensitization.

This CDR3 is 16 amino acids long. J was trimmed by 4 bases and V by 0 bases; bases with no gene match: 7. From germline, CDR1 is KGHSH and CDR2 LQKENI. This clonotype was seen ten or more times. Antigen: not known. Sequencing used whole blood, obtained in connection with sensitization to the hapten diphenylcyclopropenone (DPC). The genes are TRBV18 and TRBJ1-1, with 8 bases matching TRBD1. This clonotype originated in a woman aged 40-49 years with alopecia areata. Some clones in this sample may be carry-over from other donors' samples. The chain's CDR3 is CASSPPQGASGTEAFF. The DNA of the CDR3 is TGTGCCAGCTCACCACCGCAGGGGGCCTCTGGCACTGAAGCTTTCTTT.